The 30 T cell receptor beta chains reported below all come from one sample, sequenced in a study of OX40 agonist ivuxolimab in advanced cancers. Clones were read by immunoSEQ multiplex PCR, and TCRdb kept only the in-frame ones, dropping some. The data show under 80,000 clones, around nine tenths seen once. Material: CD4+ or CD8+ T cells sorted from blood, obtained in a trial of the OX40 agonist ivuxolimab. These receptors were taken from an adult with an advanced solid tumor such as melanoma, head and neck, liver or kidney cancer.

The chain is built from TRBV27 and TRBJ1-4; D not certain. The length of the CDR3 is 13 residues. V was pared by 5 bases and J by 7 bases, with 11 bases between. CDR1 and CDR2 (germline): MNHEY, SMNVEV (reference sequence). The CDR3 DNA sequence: TGTGCCAGCAGTCCCCGGATGAGTGAAAAACTGTTTTTT. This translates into CASSPRMSEKLFF.

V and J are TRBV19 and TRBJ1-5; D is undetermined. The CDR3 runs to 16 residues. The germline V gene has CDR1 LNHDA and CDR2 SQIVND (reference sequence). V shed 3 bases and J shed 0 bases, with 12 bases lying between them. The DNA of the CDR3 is TGTGCCAGTAGTATCTGGCGGCGACCTAGCAATCAGCCCCAGCATTTT. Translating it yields CASSIWRRPSNQPQHF.

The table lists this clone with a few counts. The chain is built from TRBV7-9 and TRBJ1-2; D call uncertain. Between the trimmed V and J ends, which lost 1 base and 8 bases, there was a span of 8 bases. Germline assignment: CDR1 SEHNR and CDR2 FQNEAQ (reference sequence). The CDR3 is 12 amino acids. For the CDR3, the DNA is TGTGCCAGCAGCTTAGGAGGGTTAGGCTACACCTTC. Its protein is CASSLGGLGYTF.

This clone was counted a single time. CDR3 sequence: CASSQVPAQETQYF. CDR3 nucleotides: TGCGCCAGCAGCCAAGTTCCGGCCCAAGAGACCCAGTACTTC. The V and J genes are TRBV4-1 and TRBJ2-5, with D unclear. Germline CDR1 MGHRA, CDR2 YSYEKL. CDR3 length equals 14 residues. The V end lost 1 base, the J end lost 1 base, and 7 bases lay between the germline ends.

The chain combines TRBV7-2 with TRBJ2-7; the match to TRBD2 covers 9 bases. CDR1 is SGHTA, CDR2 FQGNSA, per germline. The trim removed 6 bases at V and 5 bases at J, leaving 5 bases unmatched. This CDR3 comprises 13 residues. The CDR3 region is CASSSGSRNEQYF. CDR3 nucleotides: TGTGCCAGCAGTAGCGGGAGTAGAAACGAGCAGTACTTC.

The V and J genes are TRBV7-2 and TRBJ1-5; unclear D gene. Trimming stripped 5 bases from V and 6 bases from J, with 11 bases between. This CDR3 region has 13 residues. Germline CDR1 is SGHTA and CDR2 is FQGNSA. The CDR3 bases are TGTGCCAGCAGCGCTGACGCAGCTCAGCCCCAGCATTTT. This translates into CASSADAAQPQHF. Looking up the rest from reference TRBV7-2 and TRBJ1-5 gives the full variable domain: GAGVSQSPSNKVTEKGKDVELRCDPISGHTALYWYRQSLGQGLEFLIYFQGNSAPDKSGLPSDRFSAERTGGSVSTLTIQRTQQEDSAVYLCASSADAAQPQHFGDGTRLSIL.

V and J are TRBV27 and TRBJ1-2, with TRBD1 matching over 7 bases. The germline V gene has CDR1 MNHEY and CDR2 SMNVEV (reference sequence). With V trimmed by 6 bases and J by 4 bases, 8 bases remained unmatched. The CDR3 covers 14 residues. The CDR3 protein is CASSQNRGSYGYTF. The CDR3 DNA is TGTGCCAGCAGCCAGAACAGGGGAAGCTATGGCTACACCTTC.

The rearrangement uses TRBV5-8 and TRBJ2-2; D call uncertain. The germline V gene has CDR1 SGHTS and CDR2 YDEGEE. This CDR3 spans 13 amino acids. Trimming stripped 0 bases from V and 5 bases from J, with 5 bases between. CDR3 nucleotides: TGTGCCAGCAGCTTGGAGATAACCGGGGAGCTGTTTTTT. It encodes CASSLEITGELFF.

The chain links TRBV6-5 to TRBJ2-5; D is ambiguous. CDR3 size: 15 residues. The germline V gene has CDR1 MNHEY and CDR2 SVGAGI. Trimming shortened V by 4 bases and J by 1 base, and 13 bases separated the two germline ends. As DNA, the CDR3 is TGTGCCAGCAGTTCCCCAAGGACCCCCCAAGAGACCCAGTACTTC. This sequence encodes CASSSPRTPQETQYF.

The CDR3 DNA is TGTGCCAGCAGCTTAGGTCACAGGGCGGCTGAAGCTTTCTTT. Translating gives CASSLGHRAAEAFF. The rearrangement links TRBV7-2 to TRBJ1-1; D possibly corresponds to TRBD1 (6 bases). The CDR3 has 14 residues. V was pared by 1 base and J by 6 bases, with 12 bases between. Germline-derived CDR1 and CDR2 are SGHTA and FQGNSA.

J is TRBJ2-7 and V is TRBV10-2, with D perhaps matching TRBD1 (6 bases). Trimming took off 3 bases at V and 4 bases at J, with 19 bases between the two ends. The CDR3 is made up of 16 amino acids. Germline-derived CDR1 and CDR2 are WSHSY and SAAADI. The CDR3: CASSDPSDRSPYEQYF. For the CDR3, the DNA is TGCGCCAGCAGTGATCCCTCCGACAGGTCCCCGTACGAGCAGTACTTC.

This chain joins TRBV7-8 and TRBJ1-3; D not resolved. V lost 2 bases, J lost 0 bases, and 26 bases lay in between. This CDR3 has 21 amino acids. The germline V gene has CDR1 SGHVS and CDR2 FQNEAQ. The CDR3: CASSLRSLTLRSPISGNTIYF. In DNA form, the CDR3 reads TGTGCCAGCAGCTTACGGTCGCTTACCCTTCGCAGCCCAATCTCTGGAAACACCATATATTTT.

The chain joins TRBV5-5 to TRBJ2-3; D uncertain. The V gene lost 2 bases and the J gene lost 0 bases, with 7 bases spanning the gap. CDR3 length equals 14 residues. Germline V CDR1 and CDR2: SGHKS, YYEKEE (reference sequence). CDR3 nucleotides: TGTGCCAGCAGCTTCCACTTTAGCACAGATACGCAGTATTTT. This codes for CASSFHFSTDTQYF.

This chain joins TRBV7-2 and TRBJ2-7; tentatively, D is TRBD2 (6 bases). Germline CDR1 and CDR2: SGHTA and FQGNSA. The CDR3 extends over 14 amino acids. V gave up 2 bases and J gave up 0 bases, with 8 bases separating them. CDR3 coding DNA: TGTGCCAGCAGCTTATCCGGGGGCTCCTACGAGCAGTACTTC. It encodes CASSLSGGSYEQYF. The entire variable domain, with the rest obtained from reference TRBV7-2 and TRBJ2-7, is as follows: GAGVSQSPSNKVTEKGKDVELRCDPISGHTALYWYRQSLGQGLEFLIYFQGNSAPDKSGLPSDRFSAERTGGSVSTLTIQRTQQEDSAVYLCASSLSGGSYEQYFGPGTRLTVT.

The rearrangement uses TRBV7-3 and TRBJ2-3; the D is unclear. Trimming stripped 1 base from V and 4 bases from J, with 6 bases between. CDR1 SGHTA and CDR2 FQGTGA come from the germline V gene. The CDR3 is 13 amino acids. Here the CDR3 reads CASSLIGPDTQYF. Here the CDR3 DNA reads TGTGCCAGCAGCTTAATCGGGCCAGATACGCAGTATTTT.

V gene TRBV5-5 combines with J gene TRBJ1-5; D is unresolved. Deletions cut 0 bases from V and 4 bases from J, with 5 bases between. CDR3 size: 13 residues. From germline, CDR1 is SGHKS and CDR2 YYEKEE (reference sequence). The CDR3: CASSLGENQPQHF. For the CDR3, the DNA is TGTGCCAGCAGCTTGGGAGAAAATCAGCCCCAGCATTTT.

The CDR3 is CATQGVATNEKLFF. As DNA, the CDR3 is TGTGCCACCCAGGGGGTTGCAACTAATGAAAAACTGTTTTTT. The rearrangement links TRBV6-1 to TRBJ1-4; 7 bases are a match to TRBD1. Germline CDR1 and CDR2: MNHNS and SASEGT. This CDR3 has 14 amino acids. V trimming: 10 bases; J trimming: 0 bases; junction bases outside the gene matches: 5.

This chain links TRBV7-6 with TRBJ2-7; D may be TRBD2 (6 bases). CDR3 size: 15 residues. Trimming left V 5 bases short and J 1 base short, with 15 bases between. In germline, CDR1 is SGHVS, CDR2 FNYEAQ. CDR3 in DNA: TGTGCCAGCAGCCTCTCACGGGGGATATCCTACGAGCAGTACTTC. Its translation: CASSLSRGISYEQYF.

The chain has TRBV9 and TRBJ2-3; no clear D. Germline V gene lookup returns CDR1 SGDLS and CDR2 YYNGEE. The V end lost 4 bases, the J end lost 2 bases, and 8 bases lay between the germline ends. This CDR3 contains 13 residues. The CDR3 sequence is CASSPLNTDTQYF. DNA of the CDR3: TGTGCCAGCAGCCCCCTAAACACAGATACGCAGTATTTT. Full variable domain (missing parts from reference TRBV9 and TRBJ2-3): DSGVTQTPKHLITATGQRVTLRCSPRSGDLSVYWYQQSLDQGLQFLIQYYNGEERAKGNILERFSAQQFPDLHSELNLSSLELGDSALYFCASSPLNTDTQYFGPGTRLTVL.

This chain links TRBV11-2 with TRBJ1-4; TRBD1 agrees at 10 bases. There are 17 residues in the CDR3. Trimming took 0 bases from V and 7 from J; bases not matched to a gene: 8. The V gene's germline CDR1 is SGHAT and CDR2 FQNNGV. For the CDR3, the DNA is TGTGCCAGCAGCTTAGATCTAGTGACAGGGGGCACTGAAAAACTGTTTTTT. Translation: CASSLDLVTGGTEKLFF.

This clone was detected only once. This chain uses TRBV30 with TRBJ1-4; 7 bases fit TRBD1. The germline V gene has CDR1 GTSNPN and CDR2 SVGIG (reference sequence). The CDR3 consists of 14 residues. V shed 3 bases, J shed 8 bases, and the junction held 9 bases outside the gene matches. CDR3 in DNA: TGTGCCTGGAGGCGGACAGGATCATCCGAAAAACTGTTTTTT. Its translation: CAWRRTGSSEKLFF.

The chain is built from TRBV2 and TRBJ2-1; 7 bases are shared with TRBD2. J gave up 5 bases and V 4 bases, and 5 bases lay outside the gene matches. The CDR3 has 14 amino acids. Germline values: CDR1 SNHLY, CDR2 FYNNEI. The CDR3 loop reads CASSGGRDHNEQFF. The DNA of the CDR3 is TGTGCCAGCAGTGGGGGGAGGGACCACAATGAGCAGTTCTTC.

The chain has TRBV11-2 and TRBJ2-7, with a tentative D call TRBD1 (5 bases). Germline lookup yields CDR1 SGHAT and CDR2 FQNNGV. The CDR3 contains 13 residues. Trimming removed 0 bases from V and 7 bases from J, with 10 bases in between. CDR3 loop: CASSLDLAGEQYF. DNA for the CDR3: TGTGCCAGCAGCTTAGATCTGGCAGGGGAGCAGTACTTC.

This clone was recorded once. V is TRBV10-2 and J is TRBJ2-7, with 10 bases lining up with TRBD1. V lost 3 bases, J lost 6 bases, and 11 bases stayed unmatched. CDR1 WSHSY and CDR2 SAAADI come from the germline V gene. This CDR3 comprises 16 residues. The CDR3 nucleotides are TGCGCCAGCAGTGACAGCAGGCGGACAGGGGGTTCCGAGCAGTACTTC. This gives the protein CASSDSRRTGGSEQYF.

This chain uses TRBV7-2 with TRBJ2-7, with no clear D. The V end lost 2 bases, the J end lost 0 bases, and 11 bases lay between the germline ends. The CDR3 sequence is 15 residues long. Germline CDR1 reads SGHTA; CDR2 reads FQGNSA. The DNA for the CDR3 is TGTGCCAGCAGCTTAATTCCGGTAAGCTCCTACGAGCAGTACTTC. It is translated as CASSLIPVSSYEQYF.

CDR3 coding DNA: TGTGCCAGCAGTGAAGCGCAGACGGCGCGTGGAAACACCATATATTTT. Its translation: CASSEAQTARGNTIYF. The chain links TRBV2 to TRBJ1-3, with D unresolved. CDR3 length: 16 amino acids. V was pared by 0 bases and J by 3 bases, with 12 bases between. Germline CDR1 is SNHLY and CDR2 is FYNNEI. Drawing the rest from reference TRBV2 and TRBJ1-3, the complete variable domain is EPEVTQTPSHQVTQMGQEVILRCVPISNHLYFYWYRQILGQKVEFLVSFYNNEISEKSEIFDDQFSVERPDGSNFTLKIRSTKLEDSAMYFCASSEAQTARGNTIYFGEGSWLTVV.

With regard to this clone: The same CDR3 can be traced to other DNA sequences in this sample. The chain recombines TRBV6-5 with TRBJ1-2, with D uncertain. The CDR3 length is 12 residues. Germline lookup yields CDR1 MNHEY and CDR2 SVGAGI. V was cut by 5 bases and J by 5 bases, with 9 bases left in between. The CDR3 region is CASSPNSYGYTF. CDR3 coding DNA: TGTGCCAGCAGTCCTAATAGTTATGGCTACACCTTC.

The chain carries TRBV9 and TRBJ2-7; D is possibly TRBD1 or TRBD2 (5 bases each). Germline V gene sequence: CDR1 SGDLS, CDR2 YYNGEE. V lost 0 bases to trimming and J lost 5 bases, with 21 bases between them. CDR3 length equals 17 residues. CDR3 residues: CASSVEGKGSLRDEQYF. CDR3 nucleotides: TGTGCCAGCAGCGTAGAGGGGAAGGGGAGTCTACGGGACGAGCAGTACTTC.

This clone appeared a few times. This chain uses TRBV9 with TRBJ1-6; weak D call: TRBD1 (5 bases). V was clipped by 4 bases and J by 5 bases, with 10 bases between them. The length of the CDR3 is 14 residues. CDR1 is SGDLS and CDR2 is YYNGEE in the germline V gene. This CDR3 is CASSRGFNNSPLHF. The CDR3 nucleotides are TGTGCCAGCAGCAGGGGTTTCAATAATTCACCCCTCCACTTT. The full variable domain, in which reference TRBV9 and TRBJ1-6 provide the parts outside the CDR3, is DSGVTQTPKHLITATGQRVTLRCSPRSGDLSVYWYQQSLDQGLQFLIQYYNGEERAKGNILERFSAQQFPDLHSELNLSSLELGDSALYFCASSRGFNNSPLHFGNGTRLTVT.

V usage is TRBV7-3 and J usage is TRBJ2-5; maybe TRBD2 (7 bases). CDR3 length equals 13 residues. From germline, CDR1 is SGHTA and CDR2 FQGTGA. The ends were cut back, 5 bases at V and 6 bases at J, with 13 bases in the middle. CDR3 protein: CASSLGGAQTQYF. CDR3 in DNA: TGTGCCAGCAGCCTAGGGGGGGCCCAGACCCAGTACTTC.